The 6 T cell receptor beta chains below come from one sample, sequenced in a study of breast tumors, draining lymph nodes, adjacent tissues. TCRdb ran MiXCR on the multiplex PCR reads and lists one entry per CDR3 protein. The profile covers more than 200,000 distinct CDR3 sequences, with roughly 32% appearing a single time and around 1.5% taken by the ten largest. Axillary draining lymph nodes of breast cancer patients supplied the node samples. The sequenced sample was axillary lymph node tissue. These TCRs come from a female donor with breast cancer. Some clones in this sample may be carry-over from other donors' samples.

In this sample, this clonotype turned up many times. The genes are TRBV6-2 or TRBV6-3 and TRBJ1-2, with TRBD1 as a possible D gene (5 bases). The germline V gene encodes CDR1 MNHEY and CDR2 SVGEGT. V lost 3 bases, J lost 6 bases, and 14 bases lay in between. The CDR3 spans 14 residues. The CDR3 DNA reads TGTGCCAGCAGTTATTCTCAGGGAGTCAATGGCTACACCTTC. Translation: CASSYSQGVNGYTF.

This clonotype has more than one count but fewer than ten. A read error may be the cause here, since a much bigger clone is one base away. J is TRBJ2-2 and V is TRBV20-1; tentatively, D is TRBD1 or TRBD2 (5 bases each). The germline V gene encodes CDR1 DFQATT and CDR2 SNEGSKA (reference sequence). The CDR3 sequence is 13 residues long. The CDR3 here is CSALDPNTGALFF. CDR3 nucleotides: TGCAGTGCTCTGGACCCGAACACCGGGGCGCTGTTTTTT.

This clonotype has at least ten counts. The chain uses TRBV20-1 and TRBJ2-1, with D possibly being TRBD2 (7 bases). V shed 6 bases and J shed 9 bases, with 27 bases lying between them. From germline, CDR1 is DFQATT and CDR2 SNEGSKA (reference sequence). This CDR3 has 16 amino acids. CDR3 loop: CSARSRVGGGRGEQFF. The CDR3 coding sequence is TGCAGTGCCAGGTCACGGGTGGGAGGGGGGCGGGGTGAGCAGTTCTTC.

This clonotype has a count of ten or more. Here the CDR3 reads CASSQMGTLPNNEQFF. The CDR3 coding sequence is TGTGCCAGCAGCCAAATGGGGACCCTACCCAACAATGAGCAGTTCTTC. The J gene is TRBJ2-1, the V gene TRBV7-2, with D perhaps matching TRBD1 or TRBD2 (5 bases each). V lost 5 bases and J 5 bases, leaving 19 bases between the germline ends. The CDR3 contains 16 residues. Germline CDR1 SGHTA, CDR2 FQGNSA.

Concerning this clonotype itself: Sequence at one end of the junction differs from germline and may be a read error. The V call is TRBV3-1, the J call TRBJ2-1; 12 nucleotides align to TRBD2. In germline, CDR1 is LGHDT, CDR2 YNNKEL (reference sequence). The CDR3 length is 17 residues. Here the CDR3 reads CASSLRMTSGRANEQSF. CDR3 nucleotide sequence: TGTGCCAGCAGCCTCCGCATGACTAGCGGGAGAGCGAATGAGCAGTCCTTC.

This clonotype showed up many times. The chain has TRBV4-1 and TRBJ2-1, with 8 bases identical to TRBD2. CDR3 size: 18 residues. The V and J ends lost 0 bases and 9 bases, in that order; junction bases with no gene match: 16. Germline loops: CDR1 MGHRA, CDR2 YSYEKL. The CDR3 nucleotides read TGCGCCAGCAGCCAAGAACCGATTTTAGGGACTAGGAGAACTGAGCAGTTCTTC. This sequence encodes CASSQEPILGTRRTEQFF.